What follows is one T cell receptor beta chain and its context. The antigen is unknown. V shed 9 bases and J shed 4 bases, with 15 bases lying between them. The CDR3 consists of 13 residues. The source of the sample is a study of blood T cells in healthy people across ages. Study outcomes and limitations: No one knew whether donors had CMV, which possibly confounded expanded clonotype changes. Conclusively comparing naive with antigen-experienced cells was impossible with unsorted PBMCs.

Next came a second PCR, run for roughly 6 to 11 cycles, which used a sample-barcoded 5' primer along with a J-beta primer mix. MiXCR, run by TCRdb on the 5' RACE reads, gives a single entry per CDR3 protein. The sample lists about a million distinct CDR3 sequences, roughly half seen once, with 20% to 25% in the top ten. Extracted total RNA amounted to at least 5.5 micrograms for each sample. The genes are TRBV12-3 or TRBV12-4 and TRBJ1-1, with D possibly TRBD1 on 6 matching bases. The sample was blood. This clonotype originated in a woman in her sixties or seventies in good health. This CDR3 is CASLVRGGTEAFF. In nucleotides, the CDR3 is TGTGCCAGTTTAGTGCGAGGGGGCACTGAAGCTTTCTTT.